This note documents a single T cell receptor (beta chain) sequence. Antigen unknown. The J segment lost 8 bases and the V segment lost 3 bases, leaving 10 bases of the junction unmatched. CDR1 is DFQATT, CDR2 SNEGSKA, per germline (reference sequence). There are 15 residues in the CDR3. The data belong to a study of T cells in Graves' hyperthyroidism and ophthalmopathy. Points from the study as a whole: Ophthalmopathy could be told apart from stable hyperthyroidism with a 13 V-J model. Expanded thyroid clonotypes (above 0.001) were mostly also found in blood.

RNA transcripts served as the template for amplifying TCR beta CDR3 regions. HTBI primers were the set used in a first-round RT-PCR of the TCR CDR3. Each CDR3 protein gets one entry after TCRdb re-called the multiplex PCR reads with MiXCR. Among 500,000 or so distinct CDR3 sequences listed, 15% to 20% were seen once. Exclusions: uncontrolled infection, other autoimmune disease, pregnancy, lactation. The authors took PBMCs from 10 ml fresh peripheral blood. The sequenced sample was blood. This sequence originates from a woman aged 18-30 years with Graves' ophthalmopathy. The chain joins TRBV20-1 to TRBJ2-1; 10 positions agree with TRBD2. CDR3 in amino acids: CSASSLAGVPHEQFF. The CDR3 region has the DNA TGCAGTGCTAGCTCTCTAGCGGGAGTTCCGCATGAGCAGTTCTTC.